Presented here are 5 T cell receptor beta chains from one specimen sequenced in a study of STAT5B mutations in CD4+ large granular lymphocyte leukemia. This table comes from immunoSEQ multiplex PCR, and its TCRdb copy is limited to in-frame clones, with some not included. The repertoire holds 40,000 to 45,000 clones, approximately 84% seen once, with 0.3% to 0.45% in the top ten. The source material was CD4+ T cells from blood buffy coats. These receptors were collected from a human donor in good health.

The V call is TRBV5-8, the J call TRBJ2-5, with 12 bases identical to TRBD1. V shed 5 bases, J shed 5 bases, and the junction held 10 bases outside the gene matches. Germline assignment: CDR1 SGHTS and CDR2 YDEGEE. This CDR3 has 16 residues. CDR3 DNA sequence: TGTGCCAGCAGTCCTTTGGGACAGGGGGCTCGGGAGACCCAGTACTTC. Amino acid sequence: CASSPLGQGARETQYF. Full variable domain (remainder filled in from reference TRBV5-8 and TRBJ2-5): EAGVTQSPTHLIKTRGQQATLRCSPISGHTSVYWYQQALGLGLQFLLWYDEGEERNRGNFPPRFSGRQFPNYSSELNVNALELEDSALYLCASSPLGQGARETQYFGPGTRLLVL.

V is TRBV28 and J is TRBJ1-2; 8 bases are a match to TRBD1. Germline CDR1 MDHEN, CDR2 SYDVKM. CDR3 length equals 15 residues. Trimming removed 4 bases from V and 1 base from J; junction bases left unmatched: 5. This CDR3 is CASSSGQGINYGYTF. The CDR3 bases are TGTGCCAGCAGTTCCGGACAGGGAATTAACTATGGCTACACCTTC.

This chain links TRBV25-1 with TRBJ1-1, with a weak D call TRBD1 (5 bases). The CDR3 sequence is 12 residues long. CDR1 is MGHDK, CDR2 SYGVNS, per germline. V was shortened by 4 bases and J by 5 bases, with 8 bases between the two germline ends. The CDR3 DNA sequence: TGTGCCAGCAGTGCCCAGGGTACTGAAGCTTTCTTT. Its protein is CASSAQGTEAFF. The entire variable domain, with the rest obtained from reference TRBV25-1 and TRBJ1-1, is as follows: EADIYQTPRYLVIGTGKKITLECSQTMGHDKMYWYQQDPGMELHLIHYSYGVNSTEKGDLSSESTVSRIRTEHFPLTLESARPSHTSQYLCASSAQGTEAFFGQGTRLTVV.

The chain combines TRBV9 with TRBJ1-2, with D possibly TRBD1 on 5 matching bases. CDR3 size: 13 residues. The ends were cut back, 3 bases at V and 4 bases at J, with 10 bases in the middle. Germline CDR1 SGDLS, CDR2 YYNGEE. The DNA of the CDR3 is TGTGCCAGCAGCGACACAGGATTCTATGGCTACACCTTC. It yields the protein CASSDTGFYGYTF. Full variable domain (outside the CDR3, taken from reference TRBV9 and TRBJ1-2): DSGVTQTPKHLITATGQRVTLRCSPRSGDLSVYWYQQSLDQGLQFLIQYYNGEERAKGNILERFSAQQFPDLHSELNLSSLELGDSALYFCASSDTGFYGYTFGSGTRLTVV.

The CDR3 here is CASSVSYRGNQPQHF. CDR3 bases: TGTGCCAGCAGTGTCTCGTACAGGGGGAATCAGCCCCAGCATTTT. V and J are TRBV6-5 and TRBJ1-5, with 8 bases lining up with TRBD1. The CDR3 extends over 15 amino acids. Trimming cost V 5 bases and J 4 bases; bases outside gene matches: 7. Per germline, CDR1 MNHEY and CDR2 SVGAGI.